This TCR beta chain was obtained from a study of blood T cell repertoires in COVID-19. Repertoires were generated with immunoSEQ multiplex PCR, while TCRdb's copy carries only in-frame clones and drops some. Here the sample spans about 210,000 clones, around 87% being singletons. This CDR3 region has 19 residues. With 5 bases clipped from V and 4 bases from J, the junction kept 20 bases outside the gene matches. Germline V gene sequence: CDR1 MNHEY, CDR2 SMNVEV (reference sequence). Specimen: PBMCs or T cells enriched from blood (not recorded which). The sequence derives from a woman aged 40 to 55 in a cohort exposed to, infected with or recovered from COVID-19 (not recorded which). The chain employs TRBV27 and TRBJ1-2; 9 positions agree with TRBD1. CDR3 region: CASSLKVVGQGSPGYGYTF. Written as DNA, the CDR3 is TGTGCCAGCAGTCTGAAGGTGGTCGGACAGGGGTCTCCTGGCTATGGCTACACCTTC.